The 18 T cell receptor beta chains listed next were all sequenced from one sample in a study of CD8 T cells in ankylosing spondylitis. TCRdb used MiXCR to reprocess the 5' RACE reads, holding one entry per CDR3 protein. The sample holds roughly 160,000 distinct CDR3 sequences, 8.5% to 10% seen once. The sequenced sample consisted of blood, either unsorted or a sorted T cell fraction (not recorded which). The origin of the receptors is a female donor with ankylosing spondylitis or in good health (not recorded which).

This clonotype turned up a few times. The rearrangement links TRBV5-6 to TRBJ2-7, with D possibly being TRBD1 (5 bases). The CDR3 contains 16 residues. V gave up 0 bases and J gave up 3 bases, with 16 bases separating them. CDR1 is SGHDT, CDR2 YYEEEE, per germline. The CDR3 spells CASSLELGRASYEQYF. The CDR3 region has the DNA TGTGCCAGCAGCTTGGAGCTGGGCAGGGCCAGCTACGAGCAGTACTTC.

This clonotype was seen only a few times. V gene TRBV4-3 combines with J gene TRBJ2-3, with D possibly TRBD2 on 5 matching bases. CDR3 length: 15 amino acids. The germline V and J ends were trimmed by 2 bases and 2 bases, with 11 bases remaining between them. Germline V CDR1 and CDR2: LGHNA, YSLEER. The CDR3 reads CASSQTGSITDTQYF. As DNA, the CDR3 is TGCGCCAGCAGCCAAACGGGATCAATCACAGATACGCAGTATTTT.

This sequence joins TRBV9 and TRBJ2-1; D is perhaps TRBD1 or TRBD2 (7 bases each). The V end lost 1 base, the J end lost 4 bases, and 12 bases lay between the germline ends. In germline, CDR1 is SGDLS, CDR2 YYNGEE. This CDR3 region has 15 residues. The CDR3: CASSVQGGGYNEQFF. The CDR3 bases are TGTGCCAGCAGCGTACAGGGGGGGGGATACAATGAGCAGTTCTTC.

The chain has TRBV7-9 and TRBJ1-1; D not certain. V was trimmed by 3 bases and J by 5 bases, leaving 10 bases between them. This CDR3 contains 13 residues. CDR1 SEHNR and CDR2 FQNEAQ come from the germline V gene (reference sequence). CDR3 residues: CASSLGGETEAFF. CDR3 bases: TGTGCCAGCAGCTTGGGTGGGGAGACTGAAGCTTTCTTT.

CDR3: CASSSWGLAGGPADTQYF. The CDR3 region has the DNA TGTGCCAGCAGCTCTTGGGGACTAGCGGGAGGGCCCGCAGATACGCAGTATTTT. The genes are TRBV7-8 and TRBJ2-3; TRBD2 agrees at 16 bases. The V gene's germline CDR1 is SGHVS and CDR2 FQNEAQ. The ends lost 4 bases at V and 4 bases at J; junction bases unmatched: 8. The CDR3 length is 18 residues.

CDR3 nucleotides: TGTGCCAGCAGCCAGATGACTAGCGGGACACAAGAGACCCAGTACTTC. Translated: CASSQMTSGTQETQYF. The chain uses TRBV5-8 and TRBJ2-5, with 11 nucleotides matching TRBD2. CDR1 SGHTS and CDR2 YDEGEE come from the germline V gene. With 4 bases clipped from V and 2 bases from J, the junction kept 7 bases outside the gene matches. The CDR3 runs to 16 residues.

This clonotype was recorded many times. V is TRBV20-1 and J is TRBJ2-7, with TRBD1 as a possible D gene (7 bases). V was cut by 4 bases and J by 4 bases, with 20 bases left in between. The germline CDR1 and CDR2 sequences are DFQATT and SNEGSKA (reference sequence). This CDR3 spans 15 amino acids. CDR3 protein: CSATGDSHSTYEQYF. The CDR3 DNA reads TGCAGTGCTACGGGGGACAGTCACTCAACTTACGAGCAGTACTTC.

This clonotype was counted a few times. The J gene is TRBJ2-1, the V gene TRBV18, with TRBD2 matching over 7 bases. The CDR3 sequence is 16 residues long. CDR1 is KGHSH, CDR2 LQKENI, per germline. With 3 bases clipped from V and 0 bases from J, the junction kept 5 bases outside the gene matches. In DNA form, the CDR3 reads TGTGCCAGCTCACCCAGACGGGAGGCCTCCTACAATGAGCAGTTCTTC. It translates to CASSPRREASYNEQFF.

This sequence joins TRBV6-2 or TRBV6-3 and TRBJ2-7; D possibly corresponds to TRBD2 (6 bases). With 2 bases removed from V and 5 bases from J, the gap between germline ends came to 13 bases. This CDR3 region has 14 residues. Germline V CDR1 and CDR2: MNHEY, SVGEGT. CDR3 amino acids: CASSYVGLGDEQYF. The DNA of the CDR3 is TGTGCCAGCAGTTACGTGGGACTGGGCGACGAGCAGTACTTC.

The sample holds many counts of this clonotype. The rearrangement uses TRBV20-1 and TRBJ2-3; no definite D call. Germline lookup yields CDR1 DFQATT and CDR2 SNEGSKA (reference sequence). Trimming shortened V by 6 bases and J by 2 bases, and 6 bases separated the two germline ends. This CDR3 comprises 11 residues. The CDR3 loop reads CSAPPTDTQYF. The CDR3 bases are TGCAGTGCCCCCCCCACAGATACGCAGTATTTT.

The genes are TRBV7-2 and TRBJ2-7, with TRBD1 matching 10 bases. Trimming removed 3 bases from V and 4 bases from J; junction bases left unmatched: 6. Per the germline V gene, CDR1 is SGHTA and CDR2 is FQGNSA. The CDR3 covers 15 residues. CDR3 amino acids: CASSFGTGVSYEQYF. The DNA for the CDR3 is TGTGCCAGCAGCTTCGGGACAGGGGTCTCGTACGAGCAGTACTTC.

The chain is built from TRBV6-2 or TRBV6-3 and TRBJ2-5; D unresolved. Germline V CDR1 and CDR2: MNHEY, SVGEGT. There are 11 residues in the CDR3. CDR3: CVNGFQETQYF. CDR3 bases: TGTGTCAACGGCTTCCAAGAGACCCAGTACTTC.

A few counts support this clonotype. The rearrangement joins TRBV28 to TRBJ2-1; maybe TRBD2 (5 bases). CDR3 length: 15 residues. Germline V gene lookup returns CDR1 MDHEN and CDR2 SYDVKM. V was pared by 4 bases and J by 1 base, with 11 bases between. In DNA, the CDR3 is TGTGCCAGCAGTTCGCGGGTTGGGTCCTACAATGAGCAGTTCTTC. Its translation: CASSSRVGSYNEQFF.

The V and J genes are TRBV7-2 and TRBJ2-7; 10 nucleotides align to TRBD2. This CDR3 is built from 16 residues. The ends lost 5 bases at V and 2 bases at J; junction bases unmatched: 9. Germline V CDR1 and CDR2: SGHTA, FQGNSA. CDR3 DNA sequence: TGTGCCAGCAGCCTACCGACTAGCGGGCCGGCCTACGAGCAGTACTTC. It encodes CASSLPTSGPAYEQYF.

There are a few counts of this clonotype. The chain has TRBV20-1 and TRBJ2-1; 7 bases map to TRBD2. Germline CDR1 reads DFQATT; CDR2 reads SNEGSKA (reference sequence). The CDR3 is 12 residues long. After removal of 0 bases from V and 9 bases from J, the junction contained 2 bases not matched to a gene. The CDR3 loop is CSARDWGGEQFF. DNA for the CDR3: TGCAGTGCTAGAGATTGGGGGGGTGAGCAGTTCTTC.

This clonotype was picked up many times. The genes are TRBV2 and TRBJ1-1; a weak D match, TRBD1 (5 bases). The CDR3 contains 11 residues. The V gene's germline CDR1 is SNHLY and CDR2 FYNNEI. Between the trimmed V and J ends, which lost 7 bases and 5 bases, there was a span of 8 bases. The CDR3 here is CASNGGTEAFF. CDR3 coding DNA: TGTGCCAGCAATGGGGGGACTGAAGCTTTCTTT.

Only a few counts were recorded for this clonotype. This chain links TRBV9 with TRBJ2-3; D ambiguous. Trimming took 5 bases from V and 6 from J, leaving 10 bases between them. CDR3 length: 12 residues. Germline V gene lookup returns CDR1 SGDLS and CDR2 YYNGEE. The CDR3 DNA reads as TGTGCCAGCAGTTACGGGTGGGATACGCAGTATTTT. This translates into CASSYGWDTQYF.

V and J are TRBV10-2 and TRBJ1-1; no clear D gene. Germline values: CDR1 WSHSY, CDR2 SAAADI. The CDR3 runs 14 residues. Between the trimmed V and J ends, which lost 5 bases and 6 bases, there was a span of 16 bases. DNA for the CDR3: TGCGCCAGCAGTCCTACAAAGCGAAGCGCTGAAGCTTTCTTT. Its translation: CASSPTKRSAEAFF.